This paragraph covers one TCR beta chain sequence. Its antigen is not yet known. Base-call qualities are not available, and no considerably larger clone is one nucleotide away. CDR1 MGHRA and CDR2 YSYEKL were looked up in the germline V gene. Trimming at the junction amounts to 4 bases on V and 0 bases on J, and the germline ends lie 7 bases apart. Reading from cysteine to phenylalanine, the CDR3 counts 14 amino acids. Left in the record is the CDR3 DNA by itself, 42 bases read in frame from the first base. These data come from a study of shared clonotypes between healthy human individuals (TCRdb year 2020). Study-wide context: A few men and two women, aged 18 to 49 years, made up the cohort. For each donor, CD4 naive and CD4 memory were each given three plates, CD8 naive was given two plates, and CD8 memory was given one plate. The study deeply sequenced blood TCR repertoires of about 5 healthy adults to estimate repertoire size and the extent of clonotype sharing between individuals. To increase sequencing depth and limit assay-specific biases, TCR repertoire library preparation and sequencing were carried out by different laboratories using diverse techniques. Each donor's leukapheresis produced roughly between roughly 0.9 and 8.9 billion PBMCs.

The donors were healthy, HIV-negative adults with no recently reported acute infections or vaccinations. Every donor was a Caucasian adult residing in Nashville, Tennessee, USA. Magnetic negative selection was used to enrich CD4+ T cells, after which naive cells were positively selected on CD45RA and the negative fraction became the memory subset. Blood was obtained by leukapheresis, after which PBMCs were separated by Ficoll-Histopaque density gradient centrifugation and cryopreserved in liquid nitrogen vapor phase. Purity and quantity of every magnetically sorted T cell population were checked by analytical flow cytometry. Genomic DNA was isolated from every sorted fraction and measured by UV absorbance on a Nanodrop 2000c. The full study reports these points: Naive subsets generally had larger estimated clonotype richness than memory subsets did. Incomplete sequencing was indicated by rarefaction of sorted-subset datasets, despite the large sequencing depth. Because the study included only a small number of donors, the genetic and exposure-history diversity represented was limited. Roughly 5% of naive CD4, 3.5% of naive CD8, roughly 2.4% of memory CD4, and 0.4% of memory CD8 clonotypes were shared across a few donors. Based on pairwise subsampling, the degree of clonotype sharing among donors was expected to be affected by sequencing depth. Higher generation probabilities were observed for clonotypes shared by all four sorted-subset donors than for non-shared clonotypes. Sampling was limited to blood, and TCR repertoires in tissue likely differ from TCR repertoires in blood.

TCR CDR3 regions were amplified from genomic DNA by multiplex PCR using the deep immunoSEQ assay. Extracted genomic DNA from each cell subset was distributed evenly across all wells of several immunoSEQ 96-well plates, and each plate was treated as a replicate. Each replicate PCR for sorted subsets received 150 to 250 ng genomic DNA, equal to tens of thousands of T cell genomes. Purified libraries were measured with a Qubit 3.0 fluorometer, size-checked on a Bioanalyzer 2100, and measured again with the KAPA Library Quantification kit. Each immunoSEQ 96-well plate was sequenced on its own single-read 150-cycle Illumina NextSeq 550 flow cell. In the source study's methods: The immunoSEQ output contained only junctional sequences without quality scores, so filtering could not match that applied to full-length reads. To assign V/J genes and CDR3, sequences were annotated using PyIR, a Python wrapper for IgBLAST v1.9, with IMGT germline references. Any read was removed if the V/J assignment was weak (E-value above 1e-6), the CDR3 was missing, or the read contained stop codons, out-of-frame junctions, or ambiguous translated residues. V3J clonotypes were defined as sequences sharing the same inferred V gene, J gene, and CDR3 amino acid sequence. Percentage overlap between repertoires was calculated by dividing the number of shared unique clonotypes by the size of the smaller repertoire. Three approaches were used to assess repertoire richness: RTK rarefaction, the Chao1 estimator, and Recon v2.1 estimates of unobserved clonotypes. Generation probabilities were computed with OLGA for all TCRbeta clonotypes obtained by the gDNA method from a handful of donors. TCRdb retrieved this table from immuneACCESS and kept in-frame rearrangements only. Not all clones are present; in checked studies, unresolved V genes account for under half, and no reason is known for the remainder. That table furnishes V, J and clone size, whereas the DNA furnished D and trimming. The sample records a few million clones, roughly 90% of which are singletons. The top ten clones comprise 0.37% of the sample.

This TCR was recovered from a man aged 18-30 years in good health. Some clones in this sample may be carry-over from other donors' samples. The sequencing sample was made of naive CD4+ T cells from PBMCs. The label giving this sample's cell subset or site can be read as: CD45RA+ positively selected. Recombination linked TRBV4-1 to TRBJ1-3; D gene: possibly TRBD1, on 5 matching bases. The CDR3 is CASSPTGSGNTIYF. The DNA sequence follows: TGCGCCAGCAGCCCCACAGGCTCTGGAAACACCATATATTTT.